This entry is about one TCR beta chain. This specimen belongs to a study of T cells expressing NK-cell markers. TCRdb processed the 5' RACE reads again and assigns one entry to each CDR3 protein, with no DNA. The repertoire shows approximately 550,000 distinct CDR3 sequences; the top ten hold around 4%. The CDR3 consists of 15 residues. The germline gives CDR1 MDHEN, CDR2 SYDVKM. The V call is TRBV28, the J call TRBJ2-1. Sequenced: blood T cells: a sorted CD56 or NKG2C T cell subset, CD4+ or CD8+ T cells, or bulk PBMC T cells (not recorded which). The TCR comes from a man aged 18-30 years in good health. The CDR3 spells CASSLRQVTYNEQFF.